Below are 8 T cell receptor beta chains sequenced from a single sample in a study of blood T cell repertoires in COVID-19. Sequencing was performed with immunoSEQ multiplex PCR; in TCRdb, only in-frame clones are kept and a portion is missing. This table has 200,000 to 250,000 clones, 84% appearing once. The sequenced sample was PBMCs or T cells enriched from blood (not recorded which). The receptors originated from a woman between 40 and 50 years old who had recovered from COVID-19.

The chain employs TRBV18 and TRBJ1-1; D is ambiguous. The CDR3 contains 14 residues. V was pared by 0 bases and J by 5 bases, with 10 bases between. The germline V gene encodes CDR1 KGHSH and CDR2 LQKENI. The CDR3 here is CASSPPSRNTEAFF. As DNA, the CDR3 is TGTGCCAGCTCACCACCCTCGAGAAATACTGAAGCTTTCTTT.

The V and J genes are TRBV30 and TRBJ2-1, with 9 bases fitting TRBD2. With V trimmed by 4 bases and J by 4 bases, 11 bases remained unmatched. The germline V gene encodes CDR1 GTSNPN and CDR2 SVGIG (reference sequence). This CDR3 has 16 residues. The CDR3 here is CAWKRWTSVPYNEQFF. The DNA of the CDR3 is TGTGCCTGGAAGAGGTGGACTAGCGTTCCATACAATGAGCAGTTCTTC. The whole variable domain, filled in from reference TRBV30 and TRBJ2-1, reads SQTIHQWPATLVQPVGSPLSLECTVEGTSNPNLYWYRQAAGRGLQLLFYSVGIGQISSEVPQNLSASRPQDRQFILSSKKLLLSDSGFYLCAWKRWTSVPYNEQFFGPGTRLTVL.

The CDR3 DNA follows: TGTGCCAGCAGCTTAGACAGGTGGAATGAAAAACTGTTTTTT. It is translated as CASSLDRWNEKLFF. V gene TRBV7-2 combines with J gene TRBJ1-4; a weak D match, TRBD1 (5 bases). Trimming left V 1 base short and J 5 bases short, with 8 bases between. Germline V CDR1 and CDR2: SGHTA, FQGNSA. CDR3 size: 14 residues. The whole variable domain, filled in from reference TRBV7-2 and TRBJ1-4, reads GAGVSQSPSNKVTEKGKDVELRCDPISGHTALYWYRQSLGQGLEFLIYFQGNSAPDKSGLPSDRFSAERTGGSVSTLTIQRTQQEDSAVYLCASSLDRWNEKLFFGSGTQLSVL.

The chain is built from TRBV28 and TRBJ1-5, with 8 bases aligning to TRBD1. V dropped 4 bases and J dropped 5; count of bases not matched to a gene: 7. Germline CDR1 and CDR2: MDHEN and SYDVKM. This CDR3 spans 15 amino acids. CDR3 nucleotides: TGTGCCAGCAGTTCACCTGACAGGGGTTATCAGCCCCAGCATTTT. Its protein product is CASSSPDRGYQPQHF. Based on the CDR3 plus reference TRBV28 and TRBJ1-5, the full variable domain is DVKVTQSSRYLVKRTGEKVFLECVQDMDHENMFWYRQDPGLGLRLIYFSYDVKMKEKGDIPEGYSVSREKKERFSLILESASTNQTSMYLCASSSPDRGYQPQHFGDGTRLSIL.

CDR3 sequence: CASGLPSPVPNEQFF. CDR3 nucleotide sequence: TGTGCTAGTGGTTTGCCTTCACCGGTTCCCAATGAGCAGTTCTTC. This chain connects TRBV12-5 to TRBJ2-1; D is ambiguous. Looked up from germline, CDR1 is LGHNT and CDR2 is FRNRAP. V shed 2 bases and J shed 6 bases, with 14 bases lying between them. CDR3 length: 15 residues.

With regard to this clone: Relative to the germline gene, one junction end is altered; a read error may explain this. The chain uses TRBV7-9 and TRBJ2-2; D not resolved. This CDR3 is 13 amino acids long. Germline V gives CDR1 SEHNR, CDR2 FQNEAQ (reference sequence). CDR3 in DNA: TGTGTCAGCAGCGCCGACTTCACCGGGGAGCTGTTTTTT. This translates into CVSSADFTGELFF. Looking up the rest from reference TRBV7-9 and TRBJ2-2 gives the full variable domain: DTGVSQNPRHKITKRGQNVTFRCDPISEHNRLYWYRQTLGQGPEFLTYFQNEAQLEKSRLLSDRFSAERPKGSFSTLEIQRTEQGDSAMYLCVSSADFTGELFFGEGSRLTVL.

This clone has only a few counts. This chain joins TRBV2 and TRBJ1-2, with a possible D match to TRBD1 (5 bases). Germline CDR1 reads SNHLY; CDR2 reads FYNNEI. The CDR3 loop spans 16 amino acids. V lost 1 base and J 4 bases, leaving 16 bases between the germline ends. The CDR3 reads CASSEVDRGLTYGYTF. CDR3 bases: TGTGCCAGCAGTGAAGTTGATCGGGGACTAACCTATGGCTACACCTTC.

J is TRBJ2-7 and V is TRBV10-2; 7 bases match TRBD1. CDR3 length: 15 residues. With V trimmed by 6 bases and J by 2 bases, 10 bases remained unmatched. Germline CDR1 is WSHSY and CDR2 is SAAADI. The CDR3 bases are TGCGCCAGCAGCGCTACTGCTGACAGGGCCTACGAGCAGTACTTC. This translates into CASSATADRAYEQYF.